Reported below is one T cell receptor (beta chain). The antigen it binds to is not known. No base quality values were provided; no much bigger clone lies one nucleotide off. This sample's time point label indicates: about 28 days (+/-7) after the second vaccine dose. AZD1222 recipients with second doses at about 4 weeks or about 12 weeks were pooled, because spike-specific TCR depth and breadth did not differ between schedules. Vaccinee samples came from UK trials COV001 and COV002, including a single-blind randomized controlled phase 2/3 trial of AZD1222 (ChAdOx1 nCoV-19) in healthy adults. For TCRbeta chain sequencing, PBMC samples were collected from trial participants at day 0 and at day 28 after the second dose. This sample is drawn from a study of T cell responses to AZD1222 COVID-19 vaccine (dated by TCRdb to about 2021). In terms of the full investigation: TCR sequencing covered fewer than 250 trial participants: 200 to 220 given two doses of AZD1222 and 26 given two doses of MenACWY control vaccine. Trial participants were enrolled by age into 18-55, 56-69 and 70-plus year subgroups, with 148, 28 and 57 TCR-sequenced participants respectively.

What the work shows at the level of the full study, not this receptor alone: Conclusions about previously exposed vaccinees are limited, since just five or six AZD1222 recipients were seropositive for SARS-CoV-2 at baseline. In the small 56-69-year group, the increase in depth fell short of significance, most likely because of low power. Because no day 14 peak-response samples were available, the repertoires could be characterized only after the peak T cell response. The whole spike protein was spanned by vaccine-associated CD4 TCRs, and dominant responses were seen in regions 160-218 and 743-854. Participants were mostly white British and included more females than males, and it was suggested by the authors that clonal diversity may have been underestimated. Nearly half of unique spike-specific TCRs reportedly recognized epitopes outside regions mutated in the B.1.351 and B.1.1.7 variants. After two AZD1222 doses, both the breadth and the depth of spike-specific TCRs were significantly higher than at day 0 and than in MenACWY recipients.

The CDR3 regions of human TCRbeta chains were analyzed by immunosequencing. As for the authors' bioinformatics: Repertoire TCRs were checked for matches against a reference library of SARS-CoV-2-specific TCRs that had been generated using the MIRA antigen-specificity platform. Breadth was defined as the fraction of unique TCRs that were SARS-CoV-2-associated. Depth was defined as the fraction of total T cells that were SARS-CoV-2-associated. Each spike-specific TCR was assigned to its reactive spike region and to a CD4 or CD8 class using the MIRA data. Log10-transformed breadth and depth values were compared by one-way ANOVA with Sidak's multiple comparisons tests. The table comes from immuneACCESS by way of TCRdb, which keeps in-frame sequences with V and J called. Part of the clones is missing from these tables; in studies checked, under half for an unresolved V gene and the rest for unknown reasons. That table supplies the V and J calls and clone size; D and trimming were determined from the DNA. This sample is represented by 150,000 or so clones; 92% of them were singletons. 1.3% of the sample comes from the top ten.

Material: peripheral blood, obtained 28 days after the second AZD1222 dose. This TCR came from an adult who received the AZD1222 COVID-19 vaccine.

In nucleotide form, the sequence is TGTGCCAGCAGTGAGGACAGGTACGAGCAGTACTTC. This gives the protein CASSEDRYEQYF. Rearrangement joined TRBV2 to TRBJ2-7, with 7 bases aligning to TRBD1. The V end gives up 3 bases and the J end 4 bases, leaving 0 bases in the junction not matched to a gene. Its CDR3 holds 12 amino acids, cysteine through phenylalanine. CDR3 DNA only is kept here, 36 bases in frame from base 1. Per the germline V gene, SNHLY is the CDR1 and FYNNEI is the CDR2.